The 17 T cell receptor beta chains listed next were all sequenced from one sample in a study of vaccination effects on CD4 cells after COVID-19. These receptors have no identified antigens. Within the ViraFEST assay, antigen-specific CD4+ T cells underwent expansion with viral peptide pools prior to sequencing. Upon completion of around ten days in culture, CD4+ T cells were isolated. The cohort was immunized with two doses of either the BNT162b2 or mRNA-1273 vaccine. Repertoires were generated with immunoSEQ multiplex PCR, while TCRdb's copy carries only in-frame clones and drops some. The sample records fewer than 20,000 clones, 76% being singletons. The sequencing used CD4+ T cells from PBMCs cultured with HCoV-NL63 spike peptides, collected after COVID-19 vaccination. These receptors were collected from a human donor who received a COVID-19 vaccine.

The CDR3 protein is CASGRGVTSYEQYF. DNA for the CDR3: TGTGCCAGTGGACGCGGAGTCACCTCCTACGAGCAGTACTTC. V and J are TRBV7-9 and TRBJ2-7; D is undetermined. CDR1 is SEHNR, CDR2 FQNEAQ, per germline (reference sequence). The CDR3 runs 14 residues. V shed 9 bases and J shed 0 bases, with 15 bases lying between them.

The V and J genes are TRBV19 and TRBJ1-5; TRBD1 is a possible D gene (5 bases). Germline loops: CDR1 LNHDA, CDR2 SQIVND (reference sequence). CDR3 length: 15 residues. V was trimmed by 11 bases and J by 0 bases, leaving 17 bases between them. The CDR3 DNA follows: TGTGCCTCCGGCGCGGGGGTAAATAGCAATCAGCCCCAGCATTTT. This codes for CASGAGVNSNQPQHF.

The CDR3 loop reads CATSPGTLYEQYF. In nucleotides, the CDR3 is TGTGCCACCAGCCCTGGGACCCTCTACGAGCAGTACTTC. The chain joins TRBV15 to TRBJ2-7; D possibly uses TRBD1 or TRBD2 (5 bases each). The V gene lost 5 bases and the J gene lost 3 bases, with 11 bases spanning the gap. The germline V gene has CDR1 LNHNV and CDR2 YYDKDF (reference sequence). The CDR3 consists of 13 residues. The entire variable domain, with the rest obtained from reference TRBV15 and TRBJ2-7, is as follows: DAMVIQNPRYQVTQFGKPVTLSCSQTLNHNVMYWYQQKSSQAPKLLFHYYDKDFNNEADTPDNFQSRRPNTSFCFLDIRSPGLGDTAMYLCATSPGTLYEQYFGPGTRLTVT.

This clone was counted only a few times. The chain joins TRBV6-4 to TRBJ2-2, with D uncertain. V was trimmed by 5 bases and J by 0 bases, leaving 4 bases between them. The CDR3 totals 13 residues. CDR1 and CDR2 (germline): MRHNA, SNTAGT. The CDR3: CASSTANTGELFF. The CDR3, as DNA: TGTGCCAGCAGTACCGCGAACACCGGGGAGCTGTTTTTT.

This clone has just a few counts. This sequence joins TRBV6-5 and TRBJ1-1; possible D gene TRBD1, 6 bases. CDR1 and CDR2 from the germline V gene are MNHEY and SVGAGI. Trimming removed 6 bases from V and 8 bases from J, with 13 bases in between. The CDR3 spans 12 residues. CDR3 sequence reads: CASSWFGQEAFF. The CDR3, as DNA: TGTGCCAGCAGCTGGTTTGGACAGGAAGCTTTCTTT.

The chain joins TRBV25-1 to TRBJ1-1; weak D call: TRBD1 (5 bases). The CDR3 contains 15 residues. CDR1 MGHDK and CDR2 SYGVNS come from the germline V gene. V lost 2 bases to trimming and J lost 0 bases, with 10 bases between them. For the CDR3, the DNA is TGTGCCAGCAGTGAAACGGGACTCATGAACACTGAAGCTTTCTTT. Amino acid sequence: CASSETGLMNTEAFF. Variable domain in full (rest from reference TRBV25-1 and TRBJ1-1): EADIYQTPRYLVIGTGKKITLECSQTMGHDKMYWYQQDPGMELHLIHYSYGVNSTEKGDLSSESTVSRIRTEHFPLTLESARPSHTSQYLCASSETGLMNTEAFFGQGTRLTVV.

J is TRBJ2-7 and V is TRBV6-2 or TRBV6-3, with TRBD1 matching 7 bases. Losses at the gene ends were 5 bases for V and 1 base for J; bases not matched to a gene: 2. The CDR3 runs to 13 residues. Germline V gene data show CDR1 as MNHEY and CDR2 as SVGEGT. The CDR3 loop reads CASSRGQSYEQYF. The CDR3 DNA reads TGTGCCAGCAGTAGGGGACAGTCCTACGAGCAGTACTTC.

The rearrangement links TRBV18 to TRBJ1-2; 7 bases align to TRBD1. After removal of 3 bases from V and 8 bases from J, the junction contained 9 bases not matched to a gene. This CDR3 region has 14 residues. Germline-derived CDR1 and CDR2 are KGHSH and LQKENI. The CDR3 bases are TGTGCCAGCTCACCGTCACAGGGGCCGGGCGGCTACACCTTC. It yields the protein CASSPSQGPGGYTF.

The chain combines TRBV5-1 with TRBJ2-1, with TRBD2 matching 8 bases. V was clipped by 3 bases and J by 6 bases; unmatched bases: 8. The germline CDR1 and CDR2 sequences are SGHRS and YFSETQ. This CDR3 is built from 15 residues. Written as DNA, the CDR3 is TGCGCCAGCAGCTCTTTCGGGGGGGACGGCAATGAGCAGTTCTTC. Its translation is CASSSFGGDGNEQFF.

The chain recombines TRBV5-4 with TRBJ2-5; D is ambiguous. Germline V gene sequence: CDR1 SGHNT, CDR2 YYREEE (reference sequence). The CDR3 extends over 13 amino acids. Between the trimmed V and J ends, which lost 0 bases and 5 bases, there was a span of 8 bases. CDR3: CASSLGERETQYF. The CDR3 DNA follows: TGTGCCAGCAGCTTGGGAGAGCGTGAGACCCAGTACTTC.

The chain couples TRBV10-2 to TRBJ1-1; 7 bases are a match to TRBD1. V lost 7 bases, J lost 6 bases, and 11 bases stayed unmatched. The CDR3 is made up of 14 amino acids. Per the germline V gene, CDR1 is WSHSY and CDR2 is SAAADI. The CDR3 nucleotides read TGCGCCAGCACCCAGGGGGTGGCTGGTTCTGAAGCTTTCTTT. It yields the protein CASTQGVAGSEAFF.

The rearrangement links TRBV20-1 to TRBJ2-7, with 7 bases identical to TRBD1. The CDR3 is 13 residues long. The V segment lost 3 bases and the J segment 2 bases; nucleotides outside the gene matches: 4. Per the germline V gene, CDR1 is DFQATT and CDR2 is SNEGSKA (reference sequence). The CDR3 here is CSASRDRAYEQYF. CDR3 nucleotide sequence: TGCAGTGCTAGTCGCGACAGGGCCTACGAGCAGTACTTC.

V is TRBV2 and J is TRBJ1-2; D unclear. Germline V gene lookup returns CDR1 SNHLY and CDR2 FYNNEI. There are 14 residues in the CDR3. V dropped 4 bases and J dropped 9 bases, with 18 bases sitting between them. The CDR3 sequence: CASSGAGRRGSYTF. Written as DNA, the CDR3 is TGTGCCAGCAGTGGGGCCGGAAGGCGAGGGAGCTACACCTTC.

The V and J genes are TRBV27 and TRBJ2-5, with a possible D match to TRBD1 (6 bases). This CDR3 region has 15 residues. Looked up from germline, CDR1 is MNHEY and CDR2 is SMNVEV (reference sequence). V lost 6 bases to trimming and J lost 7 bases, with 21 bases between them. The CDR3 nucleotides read TGTGCCAGCAGGAAGACAGGAAAGGGCTGGGGGACCCAGTACTTC. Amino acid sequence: CASRKTGKGWGTQYF.

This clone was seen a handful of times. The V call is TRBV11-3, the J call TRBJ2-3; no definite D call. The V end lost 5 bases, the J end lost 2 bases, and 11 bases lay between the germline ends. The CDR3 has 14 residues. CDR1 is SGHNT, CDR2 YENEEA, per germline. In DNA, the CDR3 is TGTGCCAGCAGCCCGCGGAGCTCCACAGATACGCAGTATTTT. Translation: CASSPRSSTDTQYF.

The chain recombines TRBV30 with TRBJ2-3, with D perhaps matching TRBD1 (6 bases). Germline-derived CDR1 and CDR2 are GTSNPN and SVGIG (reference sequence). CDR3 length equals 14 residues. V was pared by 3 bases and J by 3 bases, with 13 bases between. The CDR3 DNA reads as TGTGCCTGGAGCAGGGGTCCCCCAACAGATACGCAGTATTTT. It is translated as CAWSRGPPTDTQYF.

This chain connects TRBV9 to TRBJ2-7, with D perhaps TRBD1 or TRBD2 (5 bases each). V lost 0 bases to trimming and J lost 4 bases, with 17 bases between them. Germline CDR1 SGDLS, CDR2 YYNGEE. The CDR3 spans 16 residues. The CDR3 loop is CASSVVGTGTSYEQYF. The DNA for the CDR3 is TGTGCCAGCAGCGTAGTGGGTACCGGGACCTCTTACGAGCAGTACTTC.